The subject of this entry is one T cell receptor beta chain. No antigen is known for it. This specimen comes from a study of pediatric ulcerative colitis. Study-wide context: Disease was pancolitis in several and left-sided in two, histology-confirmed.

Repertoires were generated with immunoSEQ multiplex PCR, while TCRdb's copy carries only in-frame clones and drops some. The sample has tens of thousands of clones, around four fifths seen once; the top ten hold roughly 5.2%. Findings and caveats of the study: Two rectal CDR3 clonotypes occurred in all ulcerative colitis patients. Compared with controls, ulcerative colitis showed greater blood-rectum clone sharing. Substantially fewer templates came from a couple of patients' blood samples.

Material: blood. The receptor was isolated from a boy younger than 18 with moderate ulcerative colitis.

CDR3 sequence (DNA): TGCGCCAGCAGCGTCCCATTCGGGGGCGACGAGCAGTACTTC. Its translation: CASSVPFGGDEQYF. The rearrangement uses TRBV4-1 and TRBJ2-7, with D tentatively TRBD1 or TRBD2 (6 bases each). The length of the CDR3 is 14 residues. CDR1 and CDR2 from the germline V gene are MGHRA and YSYEKL. The germline V and J ends were trimmed by 5 bases and 5 bases, with 16 bases remaining between them.